Following are 16 T cell receptor beta chains from one sample sequenced in a study of shared clonotypes between healthy human individuals. Repertoires were generated with immunoSEQ multiplex PCR, while TCRdb's copy carries only in-frame clones and drops some. The table has roughly 2 million clones, about 95% seen once. It was CD45RO-negative cells, positively selected for CCR7, that made up naive CD8 cells, with terminally differentiated effector memory CD45RA+ cells excluded. The sample was naive CD8+ T cells sorted from blood. These receptors all come from a man between 18 and 35 years old in good health.

V gene TRBV7-2 combines with J gene TRBJ1-1; D is possibly TRBD1 (6 bases). V gave up 5 bases and J gave up 7 bases, with 29 bases separating them. Germline V gives CDR1 SGHTA, CDR2 FQGNSA. CDR3 size: 18 residues. CDR3 nucleotide sequence: TGTGCCAGCAGCCTCCGATTGAGGGGAATGGTCCAGGGGAGTGAAGCTTTCTTT. It translates to CASSLRLRGMVQGSEAFF.

The rearrangement links TRBV2 to TRBJ2-5; 7 positions agree with TRBD1. This CDR3 has 13 residues. Looked up from germline, CDR1 is SNHLY and CDR2 is FYNNEI. J lost 0 bases, V lost 10 bases, and 5 bases had no gene match. CDR3 in DNA: TGTGCCAACGGACAGGAAAACCAAGAGACCCAGTACTTC. Its translation: CANGQENQETQYF.

The CDR3 region has the DNA TGTGCCTGTACCGGGACGACGGGAGCCGGGGAGCTGTTTTTT. Translation: CACTGTTGAGELFF. The V and J genes are TRBV30 and TRBJ2-2; TRBD2 might be the D (6 bases). The CDR3 is made up of 14 amino acids. The V end was cut by 6 bases, the J end by 6 bases, with 17 bases between. Per the germline V gene, CDR1 is GTSNPN and CDR2 is SVGIG (reference sequence).

The chain combines TRBV5-6 with TRBJ2-4; 12 positions agree with TRBD2. V shed 0 bases and J 7 bases; nucleotides not matched to a gene: 5. There are 16 residues in the CDR3. The germline CDR1 and CDR2 sequences are SGHDT and YYEEEE. The CDR3 region is CASSLGLAGVGNIQYF. The CDR3 DNA follows: TGTGCCAGCAGCTTGGGACTAGCGGGAGTAGGGAACATTCAGTACTTC.

The chain joins TRBV11-2 to TRBJ2-4, with a weak D call TRBD1 (6 bases). Trimming cost V 0 bases and J 11 bases, with 11 bases left between them. Per germline, CDR1 SGHAT and CDR2 FQNNGV. The CDR3 totals 13 residues. CDR3 sequence reads: CASSLEGGGFQYF. As DNA, the CDR3 is TGTGCCAGCAGCTTAGAAGGTGGGGGCTTTCAGTACTTC.

With regard to this clone: Other DNA variants within this sample encode the same CDR3. J is TRBJ2-1 and V is TRBV6-5, with TRBD2 matching 8 bases. With V trimmed by 1 base and J by 3 bases, 2 bases remained unmatched. The CDR3 is 15 amino acids. CDR1 is MNHEY and CDR2 is SVGAGI in the germline V gene. CDR3 DNA sequence: TGTGCCAGCAGTTACTTGGCGGGGGGCTACAATGAGCAGTTCTTC. As protein: CASSYLAGGYNEQFF.

This clone was seen once. The chain joins TRBV6-4 to TRBJ2-3; 8 bases match TRBD1. Looked up from germline, CDR1 is MRHNA and CDR2 is SNTAGT. CDR3 size: 13 residues. V shed 5 bases, J shed 14 bases, and the junction held 12 bases outside the gene matches. DNA of the CDR3: TGTGCCAGCAGTAACGGGCGCCAGGGGGCTTCGTATTTT. Translated, it gives CASSNGRQGASYF.

This clone has a handful of counts. This chain joins TRBV4-1 and TRBJ1-2, with 7 bases that match TRBD1. V was pared by 1 base and J by 4 bases, with 3 bases of the junction left unmatched. The CDR3 runs to 14 residues. Germline V gene lookup returns CDR1 MGHRA and CDR2 YSYEKL. The DNA for the CDR3 is TGCGCCAGCAGCCAAGCCCGGGACAGCTATGGCTACACCTTC. This codes for CASSQARDSYGYTF.

V usage is TRBV4-3 and J usage is TRBJ2-3; TRBD2 matches 7 bases. CDR3 size: 16 residues. Germline V gives CDR1 LGHNA, CDR2 YSLEER. V dropped 0 bases and J dropped 5; count of bases not matched to a gene: 8. The CDR3 sequence: CASSQDSSGVQDTQYF. The CDR3 DNA reads TGCGCCAGCAGCCAAGATTCCAGCGGGGTACAAGATACGCAGTATTTT.

This chain links TRBV4-3 with TRBJ2-2; D gene uncertain. The V end lost 4 bases, the J end lost 0 bases, and 9 bases lay between the germline ends. This CDR3 spans 15 amino acids. Germline V gives CDR1 LGHNA, CDR2 YSLEER. In nucleotides, the CDR3 is TGCGCCAGCAGCCTACTAAGCGCGAACACCGGGGAGCTGTTTTTT. Encoded protein: CASSLLSANTGELFF.

CDR3 residues: CARTDRATTYNEQFF. The CDR3 DNA reads TGTGCCAGGACCGACAGGGCTACGACCTACAATGAGCAGTTCTTC. The chain uses TRBV2 and TRBJ2-1, with TRBD1 matching 7 bases. The junction had 10 bases not matched to a gene; V was cut back by 9 bases and J by 2 bases. Germline assignment: CDR1 SNHLY and CDR2 FYNNEI. The CDR3 runs 15 residues.

The chain recombines TRBV30 with TRBJ1-2, with 7 bases aligning to TRBD1. The V gene end was trimmed by 2 bases and the J gene end by 7 bases; junction bases not matched to a gene: 4. Germline V lookup: CDR1 GTSNPN, CDR2 SVGIG (reference sequence). This CDR3 contains 12 residues. Written as DNA, the CDR3 is TGTGCCTGGAGTCTGACAGGGAGTGGCTACACCTTC. Its protein is CAWSLTGSGYTF.

The chain carries TRBV11-2 and TRBJ2-7; D may correspond to TRBD1 or TRBD2 (5 bases each). The V end was cut by 4 bases, the J end by 2 bases, with 15 bases between. The CDR3 runs 15 residues. Germline V gene lookup returns CDR1 SGHAT and CDR2 FQNNGV. CDR3 in DNA: TGTGCCAGCAGCTCGGGACCAGATGGGGCCTACGAGCAGTACTTC. Translation: CASSSGPDGAYEQYF.

Regarding this clone: The sample holds other DNA sequences that translate to the same CDR3. The gene calls are TRBV2 and TRBJ2-7, with 7 positions matching TRBD1. V trimming: 6 bases; J trimming: 3 bases; junction bases outside the gene matches: 5. Per germline, CDR1 SNHLY and CDR2 FYNNEI. The CDR3 has 13 residues. CDR3 sequence: CASRGTASYEQYF. The CDR3 DNA reads as TGTGCCAGCAGAGGGACAGCCAGCTACGAGCAGTACTTC.

V usage is TRBV19 and J usage is TRBJ2-7; D is perhaps TRBD1 or TRBD2 (5 bases each). CDR3 length equals 14 residues. Germline loops: CDR1 LNHDA, CDR2 SQIVND (reference sequence). V was pared by 5 bases and J by 2 bases, with 13 bases between. CDR3 protein: CASSFGGGPYEQYF. CDR3 DNA sequence: TGTGCCAGTAGTTTTGGGGGTGGCCCCTACGAGCAGTACTTC. The complete variable domain, with remaining parts taken from reference TRBV19 and TRBJ2-7, reads DGGITQSPKYLFRKEGQNVTLSCEQNLNHDAMYWYRQDPGQGLRLIYYSQIVNDFQKGDIAEGYSVSREKKESFPLTVTSAQKNPTAFYLCASSFGGGPYEQYFGPGTRLTVT.

This clone was seen once. The gene calls are TRBV4-3 and TRBJ2-7, with TRBD1 matching 11 bases. The trim removed 4 bases at V and 2 bases at J, leaving 4 bases unmatched. The germline CDR1 and CDR2 sequences are LGHNA and YSLEER. The CDR3 is 15 amino acids. DNA for the CDR3: TGCGCCAGCAGCCGCGGGACAGGGGGAACCTACGAGCAGTACTTC. Translating it yields CASSRGTGGTYEQYF.